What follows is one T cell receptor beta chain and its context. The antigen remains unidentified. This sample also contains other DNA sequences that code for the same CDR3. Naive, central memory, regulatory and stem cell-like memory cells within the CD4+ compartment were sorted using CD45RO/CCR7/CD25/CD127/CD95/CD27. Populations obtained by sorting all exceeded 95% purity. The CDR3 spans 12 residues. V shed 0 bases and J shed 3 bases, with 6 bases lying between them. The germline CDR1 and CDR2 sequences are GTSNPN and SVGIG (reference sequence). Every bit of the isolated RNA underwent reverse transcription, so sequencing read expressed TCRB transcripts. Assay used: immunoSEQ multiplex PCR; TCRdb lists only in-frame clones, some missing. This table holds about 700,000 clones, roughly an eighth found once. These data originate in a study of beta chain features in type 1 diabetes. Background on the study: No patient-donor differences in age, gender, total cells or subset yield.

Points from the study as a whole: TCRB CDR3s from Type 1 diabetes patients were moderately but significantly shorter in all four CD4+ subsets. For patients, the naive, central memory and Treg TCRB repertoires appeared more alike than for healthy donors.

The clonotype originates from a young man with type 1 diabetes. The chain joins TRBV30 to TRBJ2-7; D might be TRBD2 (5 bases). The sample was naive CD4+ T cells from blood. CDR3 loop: CAWSVGGYEQYF. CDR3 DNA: TGTGCCTGGAGTGTAGGAGGCTACGAGCAGTACTTC.